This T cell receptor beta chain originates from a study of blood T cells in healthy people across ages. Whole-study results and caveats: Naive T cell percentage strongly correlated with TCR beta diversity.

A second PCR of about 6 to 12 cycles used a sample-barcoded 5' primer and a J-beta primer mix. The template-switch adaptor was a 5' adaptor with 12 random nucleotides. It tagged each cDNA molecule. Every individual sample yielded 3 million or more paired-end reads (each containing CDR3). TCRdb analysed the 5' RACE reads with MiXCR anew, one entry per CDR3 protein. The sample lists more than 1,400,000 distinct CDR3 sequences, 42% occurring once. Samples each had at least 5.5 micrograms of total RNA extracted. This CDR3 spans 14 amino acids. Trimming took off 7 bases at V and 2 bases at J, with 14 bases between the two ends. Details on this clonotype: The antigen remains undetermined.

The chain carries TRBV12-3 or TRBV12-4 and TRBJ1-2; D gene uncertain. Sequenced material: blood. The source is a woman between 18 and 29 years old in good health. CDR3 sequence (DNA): TGTGCCAGCAACCTAAGGGCAGAGAACTATGGCTACACCTTC. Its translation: CASNLRAENYGYTF.